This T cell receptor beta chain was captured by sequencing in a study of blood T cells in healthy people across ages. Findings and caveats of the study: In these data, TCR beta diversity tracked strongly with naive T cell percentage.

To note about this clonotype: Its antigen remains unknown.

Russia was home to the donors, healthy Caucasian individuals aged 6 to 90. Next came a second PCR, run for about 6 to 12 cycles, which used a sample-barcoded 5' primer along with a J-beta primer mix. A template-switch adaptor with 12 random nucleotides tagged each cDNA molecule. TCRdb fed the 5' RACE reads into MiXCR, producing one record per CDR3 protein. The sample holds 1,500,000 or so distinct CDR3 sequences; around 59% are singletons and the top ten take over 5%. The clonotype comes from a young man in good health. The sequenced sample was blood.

CDR3 bases: TGTGCCAGCAGAATGACCGGGACAGGGGCCCCGGCCTACGAGCAGTACTTC. Its protein is CASRMTGTGAPAYEQYF. The chain recombines TRBV27 with TRBJ2-7; 10 bases are a match to TRBD1. After removal of 6 bases from V and 2 bases from J, the junction contained 13 bases not matched to a gene. In germline, CDR1 is MNHEY, CDR2 SMNVEV (reference sequence). The CDR3 sequence is 17 residues long.